A selection of T cell receptor beta chains follows, all from one sample in a study of blood T cell repertoires in COVID-19. Clones were sequenced by immunoSEQ multiplex PCR, and TCRdb holds only the in-frame ones, with some missing. The sample has roughly 70,000 clones, 70% to 90% seen once. Sequencing input: peripheral blood. These receptors were collected from an elderly woman with active COVID-19. Both conserved end residues are part of each CDR3. The D gene is left open where the match is weak. Clone sizes are given selectively: once, few, many, or a class where the clone is expanded.

>-|TRBJ2-3|TRBV19|TRBD1
CASSMSRQGADTQYF
TGTGCCAGTAGTATGAGTAGACAGGGGGCAGATACGCAGTATTTT
>-|TRBJ1-2|TRBV4-2|TRBD1
CASSQTGTGAYGYTF
TGTGCCAGCAGCCAAACCGGGACAGGGGCTTATGGCTACACCTTC
>-|TRBJ1-2|TRBV30|-
CAWSLGGGYTF
TGTGCCTGGAGCCTGGGGGGTGGCTACACCTTC
>-|TRBJ2-5|TRBV5-6|-
CASSLAGPETQYF
TGTGCCAGCAGCTTGGCTGGCCCAGAGACCCAGTACTTC
>-|TRBJ2-5|TRBV9|TRBD2
CASSARLAGRETQYF
TGTGCCAGCAGCGCCCGACTAGCGGGAAGAGAGACCCAGTACTTC
>-|TRBJ1-1|TRBV19|-
CASNGGKAEAFF
TGTGCCAGTAACGGAGGGAAGGCTGAAGCTTTCTTT
>-|TRBJ1-1|TRBV12-5|-
CASGQKSNTEAFF
TGTGCTAGTGGTCAGAAATCGAACACTGAAGCTTTCTTT
>-|TRBJ1-4|TRBV25-1|-
CASSESDRLNEKLFF
TGTGCCAGCAGTGAATCTGACAGGCTTAATGAAAAACTGTTTTTT
>once|TRBJ2-4|TRBV24-1|TRBD1
CATDVPRDRELSLAKNIQYF
TGTGCCACCGATGTTCCCCGGGACAGGGAACTATCACTAGCCAAAAACATTCAGTACTTC
>-|TRBJ2-7|TRBV18|TRBD2
CASWAGLAGNEQYF
TGTGCCAGCTGGGCGGGACTAGCGGGAAACGAGCAGTACTTC
>-|TRBJ2-7|TRBV4-1|TRBD2
CASSQGRLAGGSQTDEQYF
TGCGCCAGCAGCCAAGGGCGGCTAGCGGGAGGCTCTCAGACGGACGAGCAGTACTTC
>-|TRBJ2-7|TRBV18|TRBD2
CASSPGLDEQYF
TGTGCCAGCTCACCGGGACTAGACGAGCAGTACTTC
>-|TRBJ2-3|TRBV27|-
CASSPRRQLLDTQYF
TGTGCCAGCAGTCCAAGGAGGCAACTATTAGATACGCAGTATTTT
>-|TRBJ2-5|TRBV28|TRBD2
CASSPQGREGLETQYF
TGTGCCAGCAGTCCTCAGGGGCGGGAGGGCCTGGAGACCCAGTACTTC
>-|TRBJ2-3|TRBV30|TRBD2
CAWSRLAASTDTQYF
TGTGCCTGGAGTCGTCTAGCGGCTAGCACAGATACGCAGTATTTT
>once|TRBJ2-5|TRBV15|TRBD1
CATSSGGGTGKETQYF
TGTGCCACCAGCAGTGGTGGAGGGACAGGGAAAGAGACCCAGTACTTC
>-|TRBJ2-7|TRBV6-5|-
CASSQTAPYEQYF
TGTGCCAGCAGTCAAACAGCCCCCTACGAGCAGTACTTC
>-|TRBJ1-3|TRBV9|-
CASSVGALGGGNTIYF
TGTGCCAGCAGCGTAGGGGCACTTGGAGGGGGAAACACCATATATTTT
>few|TRBJ2-1|TRBV4-3|-
CASSQEASYNEQFF
TGCGCCAGCAGCCAAGAGGCTAGCTACAATGAGCAGTTCTTC
>-|TRBJ1-4|TRBV28|-
CASSAPQARDAKLFF
TGTGCCAGCAGTGCCCCACAGGCAAGGGATGCGAAACTGTTTTTT